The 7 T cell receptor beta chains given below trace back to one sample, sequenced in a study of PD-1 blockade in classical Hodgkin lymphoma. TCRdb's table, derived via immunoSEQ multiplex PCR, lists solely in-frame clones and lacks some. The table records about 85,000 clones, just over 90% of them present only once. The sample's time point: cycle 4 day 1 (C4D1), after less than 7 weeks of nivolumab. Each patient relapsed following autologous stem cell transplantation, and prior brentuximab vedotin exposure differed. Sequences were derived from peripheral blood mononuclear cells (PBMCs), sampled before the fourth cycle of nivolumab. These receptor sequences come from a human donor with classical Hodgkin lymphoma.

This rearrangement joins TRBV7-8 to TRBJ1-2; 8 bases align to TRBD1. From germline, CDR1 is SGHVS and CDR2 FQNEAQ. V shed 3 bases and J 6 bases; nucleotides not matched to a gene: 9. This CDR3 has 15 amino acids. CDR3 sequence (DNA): TGTGCCAGCAGCTTGATCACCGGGGACAGGAATGGCTACACCTTC. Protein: CASSLITGDRNGYTF.

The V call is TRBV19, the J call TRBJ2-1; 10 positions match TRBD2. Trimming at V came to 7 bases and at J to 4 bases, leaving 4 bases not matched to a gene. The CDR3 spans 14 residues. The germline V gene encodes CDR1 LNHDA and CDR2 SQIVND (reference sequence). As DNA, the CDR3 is TGTGCCAGTACCTCTAGCGGGGGTTACAATGAGCAGTTCTTC. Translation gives CASTSSGGYNEQFF.

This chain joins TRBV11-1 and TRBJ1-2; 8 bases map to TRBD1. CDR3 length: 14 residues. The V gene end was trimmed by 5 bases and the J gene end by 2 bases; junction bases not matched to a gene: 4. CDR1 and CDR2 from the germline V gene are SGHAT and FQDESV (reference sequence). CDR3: CASSLGQGNYGYTF. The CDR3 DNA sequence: TGTGCCAGCAGCCTCGGACAGGGCAACTATGGCTACACCTTC.

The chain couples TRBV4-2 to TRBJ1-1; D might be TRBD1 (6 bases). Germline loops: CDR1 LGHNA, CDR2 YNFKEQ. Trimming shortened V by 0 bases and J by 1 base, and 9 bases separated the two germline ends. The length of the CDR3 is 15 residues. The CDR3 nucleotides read TGTGCCAGCAGCCAAGATTGGGGACAGAACACTGAAGCTTTCTTT. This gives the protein CASSQDWGQNTEAFF.

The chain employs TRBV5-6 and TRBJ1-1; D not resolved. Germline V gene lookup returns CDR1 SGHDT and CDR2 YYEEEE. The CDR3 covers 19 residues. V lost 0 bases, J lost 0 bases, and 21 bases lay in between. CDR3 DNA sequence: TGTGCCAGCAGCTTGGTTTCAGGCGACCTTTTAGGCCTGAACACTGAAGCTTTCTTT. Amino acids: CASSLVSGDLLGLNTEAFF. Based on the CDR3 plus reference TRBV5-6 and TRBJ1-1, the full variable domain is DAGVTQSPTHLIKTRGQQVTLRCSPKSGHDTVSWYQQALGQGPQFIFQYYEEEERQRGNFPDRFSGHQFPNYSSELNVNALLLGDSALYLCASSLVSGDLLGLNTEAFFGQGTRLTVV.

The CDR3 DNA is TGTGCCAGCAGCCGGGACAGCAACTATGGCTACACCTTC. Protein: CASSRDSNYGYTF. The genes are TRBV9 and TRBJ1-2; 7 bases are shared with TRBD1. There are 13 residues in the CDR3. The germline V gene encodes CDR1 SGDLS and CDR2 YYNGEE. After removal of 4 bases from V and 2 bases from J, the junction contained 2 bases not matched to a gene.

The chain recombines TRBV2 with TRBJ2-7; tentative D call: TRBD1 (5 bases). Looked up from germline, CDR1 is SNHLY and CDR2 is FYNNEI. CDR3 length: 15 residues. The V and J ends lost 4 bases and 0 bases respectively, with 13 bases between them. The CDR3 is CASSADIAVSYEQYF. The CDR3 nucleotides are TGTGCCAGCAGTGCGGACATTGCGGTCTCCTACGAGCAGTACTTC.